The 5 T cell receptor beta chains listed next were all sequenced from one sample in a study of blood T cells in healthy people across ages. The authors ran a second PCR of roughly 7 to 11 cycles using a sample-barcoded 5' primer and a J-beta primer mix. TCRdb re-derived calls from the 5' RACE reads in MiXCR, one entry per CDR3 protein. The data hold roughly 1,700,000 distinct CDR3 sequences, with about 30% observed a single time. What was sequenced was blood. These receptors were collected from a young woman in good health.

In this sample, this clonotype turned up a few times. This chain connects TRBV2 to TRBJ2-1, with D perhaps matching TRBD1 or TRBD2 (5 bases each). The DNA end favors TRBJ2-7, so the J call may be wrong. CDR1 is SNHLY and CDR2 is FYNNEI in the germline V gene. CDR3 length equals 15 residues. CDR3 nucleotide sequence: TGTGCCAGCAGTGCATCGGGGACCGCCTACAATGAGCAGTACTTC. This encodes CASSASGTAYNEQYF.

This clonotype occurred a few times. The chain links TRBV10-3 to TRBJ1-1; maybe TRBD1 (5 bases). Trimming shortened V by 10 bases and J by 2 bases, and 14 bases separated the two germline ends. The germline V gene has CDR1 ENHRY and CDR2 SYGVKD. The CDR3 is 13 residues long. The CDR3, as DNA: TGTGCCACCGCGACAGTTATTAACACTGAAGCTTTCTTT. This gives the protein CATATVINTEAFF.

This clonotype was recorded at least ten times. The gene calls are TRBV5-1 and TRBJ2-7; D is perhaps TRBD2 (5 bases). Trimming took off 4 bases at V and 5 bases at J, with 10 bases between the two ends. CDR3 length: 12 residues. Germline V gene lookup returns CDR1 SGHRS and CDR2 YFSETQ. CDR3 region: CASSTRGDEQYF. CDR3 nucleotides: TGCGCCAGCAGCACACGGGGAGACGAGCAGTACTTC.

The genes are TRBV30 and TRBJ1-5; no firm D call. Germline V gene sequence: CDR1 GTSNPN, CDR2 SVGIG (reference sequence). Deletions cut 0 bases from V and 5 bases from J, with 8 bases between. The CDR3 is 13 amino acids. In DNA, the CDR3 is TGTGCCTGGAGTGTAAACTACGATCAGCCCCAGCATTTT. It yields the protein CAWSVNYDQPQHF.

Notes on this clonotype: This sequence is one base from a far larger clone and is likely a read error. J is TRBJ2-1 and V is TRBV12-3 or TRBV12-4; D unclear. CDR3 length: 12 amino acids. V was clipped by 4 bases and J by 13 bases, with 14 bases between them. In DNA, the CDR3 is TGTGCCAGCAGTTCCGGTGGAGAGACCCAGTTCTTC. It translates to CASSSGGETQFF.